This TCR beta chain was recovered during a study of shared clonotypes between healthy human individuals. Produced via immunoSEQ multiplex PCR; TCRdb's table is partial and in-frame only. This sample has 2 million or so clones, with about 94% found just once. Selected positively for CCR7 and CD45RO-negative, naive CD8 cells excluded terminally differentiated effector memory CD45RA+ cells. The sequenced sample was naive CD8+ T cells sorted from blood. The clonotype comes from a young man in good health.

In DNA form, the CDR3 reads TGCGCCAGCAGCCTCCGGGACGTTAGCAATCAGCCCCAGCATTTT. This encodes CASSLRDVSNQPQHF. The chain employs TRBV4-1 and TRBJ1-5; D might be TRBD1 (5 bases). V shed 4 bases and J shed 0 bases, with 10 bases lying between them. Germline loops: CDR1 MGHRA, CDR2 YSYEKL. This CDR3 is built from 15 residues.